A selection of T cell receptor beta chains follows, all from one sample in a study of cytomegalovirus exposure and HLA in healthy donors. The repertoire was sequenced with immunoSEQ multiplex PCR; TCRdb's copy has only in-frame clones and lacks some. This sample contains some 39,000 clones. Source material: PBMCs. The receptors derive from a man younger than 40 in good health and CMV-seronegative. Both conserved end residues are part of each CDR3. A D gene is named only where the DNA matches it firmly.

CDR3 protein: CASNFRGQSWTEAFF
CDR3 DNA: TGTGCCAGTAACTTCAGGGGGCAATCGTGGACTGAAGCTTTCTTT
D gene: TRBD1
CDR3 length: 15
V gene: TRBV19
J gene: TRBJ1-1

CDR3 protein: CASSLVGQPYEQYF
CDR3 DNA: TGTGCCAGCAGCTTAGTTGGACAGCCCTACGAGCAGTACTTC
D gene: NA
CDR3 length: 14
V gene: TRBV7-9
J gene: TRBJ2-7

CDR3 protein: CASSPATGGESEAFF
CDR3 DNA: TGTGCCAGCAGCCCCGCGACAGGGGGCGAATCTGAAGCTTTCTTT
D gene: TRBD1
CDR3 length: 15
V gene: TRBV5-4
J gene: TRBJ1-1

CDR3 protein: CASSASSGANVLTF
CDR3 DNA: TGTGCCAGCAGCGCCAGCTCTGGGGCCAACGTCCTGACTTTC
D gene: NA
CDR3 length: 14
V gene: TRBV9
J gene: TRBJ2-6

CDR3 protein: CASSLAGGRETQYF
CDR3 DNA: TGTGCCAGCAGCTTGGCGGGGGGGCGGGAGACCCAGTACTTC
D gene: TRBD2
CDR3 length: 14
V gene: TRBV7-3
J gene: TRBJ2-5

CDR3 protein: CASSIDYEQYF
CDR3 DNA: TGTGCCAGCAGCATAGACTACGAGCAGTACTTC
D gene: NA
CDR3 length: 11
V gene: TRBV5-4
J gene: TRBJ2-7

CDR3 protein: CSVELQALNTEAFF
CDR3 DNA: TGCAGCGTTGAACTTCAGGCACTCAACACTGAAGCTTTCTTT
D gene: NA
CDR3 length: 14
V gene: TRBV29-1
J gene: TRBJ1-1

CDR3 protein: CASSLRTGRYGYTF
CDR3 DNA: TGTGCCAGCAGTTTAAGAACAGGGCGCTATGGCTACACCTTC
D gene: NA
CDR3 length: 14
V gene: TRBV27
J gene: TRBJ1-2

CDR3 protein: CASSQGQGAGEQYF
CDR3 DNA: TGTGCCAGCAGCCAAGGACAGGGGGCAGGGGAGCAGTACTTC
D gene: TRBD1
CDR3 length: 14
V gene: TRBV11-1
J gene: TRBJ2-7

CDR3 protein: CASSRRQGGLAGELFF
CDR3 DNA: TGTGCCAGCAGCCGCAGACAGGGGGGACTCGCCGGGGAGCTGTTTTTT
D gene: TRBD1
CDR3 length: 16
V gene: TRBV5-8
J gene: TRBJ2-2

CDR3 protein: CASSQGRTDTQYF
CDR3 DNA: TGTGCCAGCAGCCAAGGGAGGACAGATACGCAGTATTTT
D gene: NA
CDR3 length: 13
V gene: TRBV14
J gene: TRBJ2-3

CDR3 protein: CASGTTGGNTGELFF
CDR3 DNA: TGCGCCAGCGGAACCACAGGGGGAAACACCGGGGAGCTGTTTTTT
D gene: TRBD1
CDR3 length: 15
V gene: TRBV4-3
J gene: TRBJ2-2

CDR3 protein: CASRVSGGYEQYF
CDR3 DNA: TGTGCCAGCAGAGTCTCGGGAGGCTACGAGCAGTACTTC
D gene: TRBD2
CDR3 length: 13
V gene: TRBV6-1
J gene: TRBJ2-7

CDR3 protein: CASADGTGGGYTF
CDR3 DNA: TGCGCCAGCGCAGATGGGACGGGAGGTGGCTACACCTTC
D gene: NA
CDR3 length: 13
V gene: TRBV5-1
J gene: TRBJ1-2

CDR3 protein: CASSEQGSNYGYTF
CDR3 DNA: TGTGCCAGCAGTGAACAGGGGTCGAACTATGGCTACACCTTC
D gene: NA
CDR3 length: 14
V gene: TRBV6-1
J gene: TRBJ1-2

CDR3 protein: CASSTGMVASLENQYF
CDR3 DNA: TGTGCCAGTAGTACAGGGATGGTTGCATCATTGGAGAACCAGTACTTC
D gene: NA
CDR3 length: 16
V gene: TRBV19
J gene: TRBJ2-5